Listed here is a single TCR beta chain. No cognate antigen has been identified for it. HLA-DR+ Treg cells were designated as iaTreg cells, which were found to be more frequent in NO ID than ID patients at Tend and were hypothesised to expand during inflammation. TCR repertoire donors were approximately 11 juvenile idiopathic arthritis patients with active disease who had not reached inactive disease, 3 polyarticular and 8 oligoarticular. The TCR-sequenced patients had a median age of around 11 years (range about 2.4-22.9) and median disease duration of approximately seven years (range 0.2-19.1). The samples for TCR repertoire analysis were obtained at two Italian centres. Peripheral blood mononuclear cells were separated on a Histopaque-1077 density gradient and then cryopreserved in about 90% FCS with about 10% DMSO. The data were taken from a study of synovial regulatory T cells in juvenile arthritis (dated by TCRdb to between 2014 and 2016). Broadly, across the study: Among the sequenced patients, a few were classified as therapy-naive, methotrexate plus infliximab was given to one, methotrexate was given to about 6, and treatment information was unavailable for one. TCR repertoire comparisons included Treg and Teff subsets from more than nine JIA patients with active disease. Effector T cell subsets were also sequenced in the study cohort for comparisons, but only blood and synovial fluid Treg cells are covered by the Treg dataset alone. TCRbeta CDR3 repertoires of blood iaTreg cells, other blood Treg cells and synovial fluid Treg cells from matched patient samples were compared in the study. The study at large found these results: Lower TCR diversity was observed in blood iaTreg cells than in other blood Treg cells, consistent with antigen-driven expansion. Synovial Treg cells shared more CDR3 sequences with iaTreg cells than with other blood Treg cells; Chao-Jaccard similarity confirmed closer relation. Across patients, iaTreg TCR repertoires were largely private, and these iaTreg repertoires partially overlapped with synovial Teff and blood CPL repertoires.

Library prep was done by the immunoSEQ multiplex PCR assay. Adaptive Biotechnologies carried out the TCRbeta CDR3 sequencing. In the authors' own workflow: To assess repertoire similarity, the researchers used the Chao-modified Jaccard index along with median clonotype overlap taken from 200 random subsamples at equal sample size. The similarity analyses were based on either productive nucleotide sequences or amino acid sequences translated in silico. Hierarchical clustering with single linkage and t-SNE based on Chao-modified Jaccard distances were applied for the comparison of repertoires. Repertoire diversity was quantified with the Renyi index, after sample size normalisation, across a range of alpha values. In its TCRdb copy, this immuneACCESS table keeps in-frame sequences only and misses some clones. Where compared with another copy, unresolved V genes explain less than half of these, and the others have no known cause. V, J and clone size derive from that table, while D and trimming were established from the DNA sequence. The table for this sample shows 8,500 to 10,000 clones. The ten largest clones take up 1.5% to 2% of the sample.

CDR1 and CDR2 are read off the germline V gene as SGHRS and YFSETQ. From the cysteine up to the phenylalanine, the CDR3 has a length of 15 residues. No DNA was logged. The TCR sequence derives from a donor under 30 with juvenile idiopathic arthritis. This sequence uses TRBV5-1 and TRBJ1-1. The material sequenced was Treg cells from blood. This sample's cell subset or site label indicates: HLA-DR+ inflammation-associated blood Treg cells. The CDR3 region reads CASSLEGEGNTEAFF.